Reported below is one T cell receptor beta chain. Regarding time point: longitudinal time-point 3. The sample is drawn from a study of neurological immune-mediated disorders. Synthesis of cDNA used 5'RACE (with 10-nucleotide random UMIs). Over 200 million TCR-beta sequences from 15-18 subjects were obtained in each sequencing run. From the 5' RACE reads, TCRdb called clonotypes with MiXCR, one entry per CDR3 protein. The sample holds more than 40,000 distinct CDR3 sequences; about 13% are singletons and the top ten take approximately 10%. The germline CDR1 and CDR2 sequences are KGHSH and LQKENI. V lost 4 bases to trimming and J lost 0 bases, with 16 bases between them. The CDR3 contains 16 residues.

The V and J genes are TRBV18 and TRBJ2-7, with D unresolved. The sequence came from a male donor with HTLV-1-associated myelopathy (HAM/TSP). Source material: PBMCs. CDR3 in DNA: TGTGCCAGCTCACTATCGTCAAGGGTTAGCTCCTACGAGCAGTACTTC. Amino acid sequence: CASSLSSRVSSYEQYF.